This entry concerns a single T cell receptor beta chain. Antigen: not known. The source of the sample is a study of T cells in Graves' hyperthyroidism and ophthalmopathy. Findings of the study overall: Also found in blood were most expanded thyroid clonotypes above 0.001.

Per germline, CDR1 SGHRS and CDR2 YFSETQ. Trimming removed 4 bases from V and 5 bases from J; junction bases left unmatched: 6. The CDR3 covers 14 residues. For the diagnoses, clinical symptoms, serum thyroxine and TRAb, thyroid ultrasound and orbital computed tomography were used. Sampled blood dates from first hyperthyroidism diagnosis, and it precedes any ophthalmopathy symptoms. TCR beta CDR3 region amplification was performed from RNA transcripts. An initial round of RT-PCR targeting the TCR CDR3 relied on the HTBI primer set. TCRdb re-analysed the multiplex PCR reads in MiXCR, keeping a single row per CDR3 protein. The sample lists roughly 380,000 distinct CDR3 sequences, about 14% occurring once.

The sample consisted of blood. The chain couples TRBV5-1 to TRBJ1-1, with TRBD1 matching over 9 bases. This sequence originates from a man aged 25-45 years with Graves' hyperthyroidism that later progressed to Graves' ophthalmopathy. The CDR3 nucleotides are TGCGCCAGCAGCAACCACAGGGGGCAGACTGAAGCTTTCTTT. The encoded protein is CASSNHRGQTEAFF. The full variable domain, with the rest looked up from reference TRBV5-1 and TRBJ1-1, is KAGVTQTPRYLIKTRGQQVTLSCSPISGHRSVSWYQQTPGQGLQFLFEYFSETQRNKGNFPGRFSGRQFSNSRSEMNVSTLELGDSALYLCASSNHRGQTEAFFGQGTRLTVV.